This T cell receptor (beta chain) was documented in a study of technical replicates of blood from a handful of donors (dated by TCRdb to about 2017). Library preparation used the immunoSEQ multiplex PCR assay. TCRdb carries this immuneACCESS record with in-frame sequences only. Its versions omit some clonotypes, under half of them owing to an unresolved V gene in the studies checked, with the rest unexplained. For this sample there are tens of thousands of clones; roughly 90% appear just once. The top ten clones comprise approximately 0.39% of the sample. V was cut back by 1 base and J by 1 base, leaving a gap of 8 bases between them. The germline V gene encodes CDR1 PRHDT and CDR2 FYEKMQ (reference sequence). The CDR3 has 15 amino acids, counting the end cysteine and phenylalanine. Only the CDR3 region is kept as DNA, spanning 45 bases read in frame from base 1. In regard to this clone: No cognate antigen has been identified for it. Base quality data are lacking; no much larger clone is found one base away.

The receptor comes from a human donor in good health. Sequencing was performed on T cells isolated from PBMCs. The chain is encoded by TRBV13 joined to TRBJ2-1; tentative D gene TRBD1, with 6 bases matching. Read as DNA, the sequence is TGTGCCAGCAGCTTAGAACAGGGATCCTACAATGAGCAGTTCTTC. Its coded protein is CASSLEQGSYNEQFF. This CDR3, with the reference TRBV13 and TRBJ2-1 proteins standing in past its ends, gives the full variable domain AAGVIQSPRHLIKEKRETATLKCYPIPRHDTVYWYQQGPGQDPQFLISFYEKMQSDKGSIPDRFSAQQFSDYHSELNMSSLELGDSALYFCASSLEQGSYNEQFFGPGTRLTVL.